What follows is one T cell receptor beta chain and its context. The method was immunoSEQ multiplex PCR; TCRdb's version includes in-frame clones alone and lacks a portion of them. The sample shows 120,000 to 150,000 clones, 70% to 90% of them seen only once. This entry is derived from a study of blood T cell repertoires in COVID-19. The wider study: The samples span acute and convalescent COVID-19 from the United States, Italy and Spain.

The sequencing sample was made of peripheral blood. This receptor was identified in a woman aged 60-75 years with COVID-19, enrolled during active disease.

The CDR3 sequence: CASSPGTSDTDTQYF. The CDR3 bases are TGTGCCAGCTCACCTGGGACTAGCGACACAGATACGCAGTATTTT. The chain joins TRBV18 to TRBJ2-3, with 10 bases aligning to TRBD2. CDR1 and CDR2 (germline): KGHSH, LQKENI. The CDR3 runs to 15 residues. V shed 3 bases, J shed 2 bases, and the junction held 2 bases outside the gene matches.